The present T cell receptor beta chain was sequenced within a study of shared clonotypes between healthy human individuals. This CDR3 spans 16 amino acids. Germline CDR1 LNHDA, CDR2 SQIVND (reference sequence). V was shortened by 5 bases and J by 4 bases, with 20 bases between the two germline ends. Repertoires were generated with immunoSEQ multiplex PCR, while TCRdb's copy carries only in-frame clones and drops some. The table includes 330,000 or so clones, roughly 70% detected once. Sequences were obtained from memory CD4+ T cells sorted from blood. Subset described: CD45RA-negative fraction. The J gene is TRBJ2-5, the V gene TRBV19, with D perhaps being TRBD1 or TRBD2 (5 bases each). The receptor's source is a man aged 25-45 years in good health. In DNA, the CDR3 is TGTGCCAGTAGTGGACATAGACGGGGCTCGGGAGAGACCCAGTACTTC. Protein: CASSGHRRGSGETQYF.